This TCR beta chain was identified in a study of T cell repertoires in cytomegalovirus infection (dated by TCRdb to the late 2010s). The study in broad terms: Recently identified HLA-C-restricted CMV epitopes, whose presentation resists viral immunomodulation, were targeted by peptide stimulations together with well-studied HLA-B-restricted epitopes. Because public TCR beta signatures pointed to carriage of CMV infection together with the matching HLA type, the HLA type of each donor mattered for the analysis.

The full study reports these points: Carriers of CMV infection plus the relevant HLA type were discriminated by the cumulative frequency of public TCR beta family members in the study cohort and in an independent roughly 320-donor cohort. The ex vivo response was dominated by HLA-C-restricted CMV-specific TCR beta clonotypes, and the single most frequent clonotype in two of eight donors was supplied by these HLA-C-restricted clonotypes.

Read against the paper, the sample's treatment or condition label means: in vitro stimulation with specific CMV peptide epitopes to enrich CMV-specific T cells. The run used an Illumina HiSeq 1500. TCRdb passed the public sequencing reads through fastp at Q25 and MiXCR, retaining productive beta sequences. Duplicate CDR3 protein sequences are folded into a single record with the most common DNA and genes. Present in this sample are tens of thousands of distinct CDR3 sequences, about a fifth of which were seen just once. The ten biggest clones cover 60% to 65% of the sample. Taken from cysteine to phenylalanine, the CDR3 has 14 residues. Only CDR3 DNA is held: 42 bases, read in frame from base 1. According to the germline V gene (reference sequence), CDR1 reads DFQATT and CDR2 reads SNEGSKA. This clonotype came up a few times. The antigen it recognizes is unknown. The junction differs from germline at one of its ends, possibly a read error.

The sample in question was CD8+ T cells from cultured PBMCs, obtained from culture after CMV antigen stimulation. The rearranged chain carries TRBV20-1 and TRBJ2-7; the D gene could be TRBD1 or TRBD2, each one agreeing over 5 bases. The sequence was collected from a human donor in good health (CMV status not recorded). Some clones in this sample may be carry-over from other donors' samples. CDR3 reads: CSARDSLRGGEQYF. The bases read TGCAGTGCTCGAGACAGTCTGAGGGGCGGGGAGCAGTACTTC.